This TCR beta chain was observed in a study of cytomegalovirus exposure and HLA in healthy donors. Of note for this clone: What it recognizes is unknown.

PCR amplification relied on 60 Vbeta primers (plus 13 Jbeta primers). Assay: immunoSEQ multiplex PCR; the TCRdb copy retains only in-frame clones and omits some. Seen here are over 100,000 clones, 65% to 80% observed once, and the top ten hold under 3.5%. The study's findings and limits: Across HLA loci, a later analysis found differing TCR association rates, with DRB1 most and HLA-C fewest. A later analysis linked 15,000 to 20,000 TCR beta sequences to HLA alleles at 0.05 false discovery rate. Previous analysis showed most TCR beta V segments were productive about 87% or about 30% of the time. Reports showed the classifier diagnosing cytomegalovirus status with high specificity and sensitivity.

CDR1 and CDR2 (germline): SGHRS, YFSETQ. The CDR3 sequence is 17 residues long. Germline trimming cut 2 bases from V and 0 bases from J; bases unmatched to any gene: 8. The clonotype comes from a female donor in good health and CMV-seronegative. The material sequenced was PBMCs. This chain uses TRBV5-1 with TRBJ2-3; 8 bases match TRBD2. The CDR3 protein is CASSFSTSGYSTDTQYF. CDR3 DNA sequence: TGCGCCAGCAGCTTCTCCACTAGCGGATATAGCACAGATACGCAGTATTTT.